This T cell receptor beta chain was obtained from a study of PD-1 blockade in classical Hodgkin lymphoma. Whole-study context: On a schedule of every 2 weeks, patients received nivolumab 3 mg/kg intravenously. Findings of the study overall: Prior to therapy, complete responders displayed diversity much like that of newly diagnosed patients. According to reports, newly diagnosed patients had lower baseline TCR diversity than healthy donors, and relapsed/refractory patients had lower baseline TCR diversity still.

Time point given: cycle 4 day 1 (C4D1), after five to seven weeks of nivolumab. Every patient was affected by relapse after autologous stem cell transplantation, while exposure to brentuximab vedotin was not uniform. Points on this clone: The antigen is unknown.

The protocol was immunoSEQ multiplex PCR, while the TCRdb copy is restricted to in-frame clones and leaves out a portion. This sample has approximately 17,000 clones, with about 65% found just once. The CDR3 is 15 residues long. Trimming took 4 bases from V and 5 from J, leaving 17 bases between them. Germline CDR1 and CDR2: SGHNT and YENEEA. Sequenced material: peripheral blood mononuclear cells (PBMCs), taken before the fourth cycle of nivolumab. V is TRBV11-3 and J is TRBJ1-1; the D is unclear. This sequence was found in a human donor with classical Hodgkin lymphoma. The CDR3: CASSYWGFGNTEAFF. CDR3 bases: TGTGCCAGCAGCTATTGGGGTTTTGGTAATACTGAAGCTTTCTTT.